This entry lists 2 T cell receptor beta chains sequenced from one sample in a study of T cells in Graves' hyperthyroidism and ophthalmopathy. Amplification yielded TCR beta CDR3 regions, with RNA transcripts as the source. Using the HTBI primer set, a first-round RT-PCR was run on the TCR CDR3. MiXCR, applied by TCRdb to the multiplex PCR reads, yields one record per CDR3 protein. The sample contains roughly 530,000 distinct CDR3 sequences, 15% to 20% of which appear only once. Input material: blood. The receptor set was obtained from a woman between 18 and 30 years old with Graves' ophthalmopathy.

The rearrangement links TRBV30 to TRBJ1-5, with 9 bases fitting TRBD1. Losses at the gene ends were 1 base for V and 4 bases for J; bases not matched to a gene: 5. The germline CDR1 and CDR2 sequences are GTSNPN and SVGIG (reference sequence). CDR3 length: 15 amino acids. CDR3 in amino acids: CAWSGDRVGNQPQHF. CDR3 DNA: TGTGCCTGGAGTGGGGACAGGGTGGGAAATCAGCCCCAGCATTTT.

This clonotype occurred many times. The CDR3 nucleotides are TGTGCCAGCAGCTTAGGTGACAGGGAAGAAGATACGCAGTATTTT. It specifies CASSLGDREEDTQYF. The gene calls are TRBV7-2 and TRBJ2-3; TRBD1 matches at 7 bases. Germline CDR1 is SGHTA and CDR2 is FQGNSA. The CDR3 has 15 amino acids. J was trimmed by 5 bases and V by 1 base; bases with no gene match: 6. Looking up the rest from reference TRBV7-2 and TRBJ2-3 gives the full variable domain: GAGVSQSPSNKVTEKGKDVELRCDPISGHTALYWYRQSLGQGLEFLIYFQGNSAPDKSGLPSDRFSAERTGGSVSTLTIQRTQQEDSAVYLCASSLGDREEDTQYFGPGTRLTVL.